What follows describes a single TCR beta chain. This clone was observed once. No cognate antigen has been identified for it. There are no base qualities to consult, and no much larger clone falls within one base. CDR1 SNHLY and CDR2 FYNNEI are derived from the germline V gene. V and J are truncated by 11 bases and 1 base respectively, leaving an intervening sequence of 8 bases. The CDR3 contains 11 residues, cysteine and phenylalanine counted. Just the 33-base CDR3 DNA is kept, in frame starting at base 1. Receptors were amplified or captured by the immunoSEQ multiplex PCR assay. TCRdb mirrors the immuneACCESS table, restricted to in-frame sequences. Some clones are absent from its copies; in checked studies, under half trace to an unresolved V gene, and the reason for the others is unknown. The sample table holds 100,000 or so clones, of which around 93% were seen once. Together, the top ten hold 2% to 2.5% of the sample.

This sample was taken from a study of T cell changes during pregnancy in multiple sclerosis (dated by TCRdb to between 2018 and 2020). About the study as a whole: The study examined how the T cell repertoire changed over the course of pregnancy in women with multiple sclerosis.

The chain is encoded by TRBV2 joined to TRBJ1-1, with the D segment identity uncertain. The receptor's source is a female donor with multiple sclerosis, enrolled in a pregnancy study. The sample in question was peripheral blood, obtained in the third trimester of pregnancy. The nucleotides read TGTGCCCTCTTTCGGAACACTGAAGCTTTCTTT. This codes for CALFRNTEAFF.